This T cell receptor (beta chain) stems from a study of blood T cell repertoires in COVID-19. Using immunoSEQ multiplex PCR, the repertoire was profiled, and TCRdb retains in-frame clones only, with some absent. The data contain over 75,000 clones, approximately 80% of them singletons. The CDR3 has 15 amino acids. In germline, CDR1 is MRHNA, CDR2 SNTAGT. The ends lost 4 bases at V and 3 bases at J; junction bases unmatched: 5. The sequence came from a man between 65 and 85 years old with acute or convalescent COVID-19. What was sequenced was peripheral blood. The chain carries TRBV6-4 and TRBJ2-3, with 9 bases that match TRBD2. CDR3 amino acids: CASSALTSGTDTQYF. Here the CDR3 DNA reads TGTGCCAGCAGTGCACTGACTAGCGGAACAGATACGCAGTATTTT.